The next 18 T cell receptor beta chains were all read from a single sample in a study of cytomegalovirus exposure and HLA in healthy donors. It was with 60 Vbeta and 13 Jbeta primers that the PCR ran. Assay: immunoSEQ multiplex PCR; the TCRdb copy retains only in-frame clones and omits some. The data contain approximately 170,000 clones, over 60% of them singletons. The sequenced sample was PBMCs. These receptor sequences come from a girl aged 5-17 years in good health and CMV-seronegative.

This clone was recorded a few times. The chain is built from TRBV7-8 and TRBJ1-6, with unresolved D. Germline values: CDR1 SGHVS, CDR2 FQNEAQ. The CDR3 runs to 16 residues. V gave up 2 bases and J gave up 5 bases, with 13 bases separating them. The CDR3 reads CASSLRLGRNNSPLHF. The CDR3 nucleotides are TGTGCCAGCAGCTTACGGTTGGGCAGGAATAATTCACCCCTCCACTTT.

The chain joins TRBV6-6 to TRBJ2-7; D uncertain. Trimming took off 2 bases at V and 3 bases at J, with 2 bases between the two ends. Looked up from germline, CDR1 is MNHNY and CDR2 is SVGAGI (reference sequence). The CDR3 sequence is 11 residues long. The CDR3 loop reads CASSYLYEQYF. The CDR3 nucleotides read TGTGCCAGCAGTTACCTCTACGAGCAGTACTTC.

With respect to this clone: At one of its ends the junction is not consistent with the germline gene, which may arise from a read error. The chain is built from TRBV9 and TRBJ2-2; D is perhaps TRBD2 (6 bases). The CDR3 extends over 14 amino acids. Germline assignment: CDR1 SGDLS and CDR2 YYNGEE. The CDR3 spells CAGSDPGTSEELFF. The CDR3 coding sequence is TGTGCCGGCAGCGATCCCGGGACTTCCGAGGAGCTGTTTTTT.

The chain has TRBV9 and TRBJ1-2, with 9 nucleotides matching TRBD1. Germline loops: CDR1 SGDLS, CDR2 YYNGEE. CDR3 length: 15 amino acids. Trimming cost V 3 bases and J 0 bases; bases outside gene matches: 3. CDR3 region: CASSGGQGTNYGYTF. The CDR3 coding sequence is TGTGCCAGCAGCGGGGGACAGGGTACTAACTATGGCTACACCTTC.

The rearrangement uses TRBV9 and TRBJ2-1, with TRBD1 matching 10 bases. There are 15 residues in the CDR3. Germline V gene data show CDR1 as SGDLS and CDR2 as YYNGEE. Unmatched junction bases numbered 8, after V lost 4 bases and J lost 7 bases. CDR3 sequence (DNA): TGTGCCAGCAGCCTGACGCCGGACAGGGGGAATGAGCAGTTCTTC. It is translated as CASSLTPDRGNEQFF.

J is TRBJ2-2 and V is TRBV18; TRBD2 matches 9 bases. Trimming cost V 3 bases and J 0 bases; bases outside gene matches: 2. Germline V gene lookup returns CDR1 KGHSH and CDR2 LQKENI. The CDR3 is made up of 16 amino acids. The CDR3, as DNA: TGTGCCAGCTCACCTATAGCGGGGGCGAACACCGGGGAGCTGTTTTTT. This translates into CASSPIAGANTGELFF.

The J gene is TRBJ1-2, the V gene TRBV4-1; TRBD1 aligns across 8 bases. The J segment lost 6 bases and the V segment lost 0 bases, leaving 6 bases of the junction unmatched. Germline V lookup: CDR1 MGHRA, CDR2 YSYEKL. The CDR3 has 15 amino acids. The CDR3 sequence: CASSQEGDRGHGYTF. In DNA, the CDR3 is TGCGCCAGCAGCCAAGAAGGCGACAGGGGACATGGCTACACCTTC.

The CDR3 DNA reads TGTGCCACCAGCAGTTCCTGGGGCCGGGGGAGAACTGAAGCTTTCTTT. It yields the protein CATSSSWGRGRTEAFF. The rearrangement uses TRBV15 and TRBJ1-1; possible D gene TRBD1, 5 bases. The CDR3 is 16 residues long. Germline CDR1 reads LNHNV; CDR2 reads YYDKDF (reference sequence). V shed 3 bases and J shed 5 bases, with 19 bases lying between them.

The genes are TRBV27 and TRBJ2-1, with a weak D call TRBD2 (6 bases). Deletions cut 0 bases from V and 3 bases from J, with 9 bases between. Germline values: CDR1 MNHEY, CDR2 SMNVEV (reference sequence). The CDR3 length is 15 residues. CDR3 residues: CASSLSGGDYNEQFF. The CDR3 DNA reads TGTGCCAGCAGTTTATCAGGCGGGGACTACAATGAGCAGTTCTTC.

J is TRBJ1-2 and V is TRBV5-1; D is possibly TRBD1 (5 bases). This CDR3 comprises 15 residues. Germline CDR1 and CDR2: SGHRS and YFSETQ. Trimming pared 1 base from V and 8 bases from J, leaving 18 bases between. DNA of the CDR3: TGCGCCAGCAGCTTGTCGGGAGAGGGGACGGGCGGCTACACCTTC. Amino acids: CASSLSGEGTGGYTF.

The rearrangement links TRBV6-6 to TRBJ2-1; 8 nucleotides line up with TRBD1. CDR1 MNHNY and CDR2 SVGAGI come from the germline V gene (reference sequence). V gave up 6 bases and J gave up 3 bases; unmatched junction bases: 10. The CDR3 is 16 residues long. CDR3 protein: CASRNRGDRSYNEQFF. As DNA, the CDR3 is TGTGCCAGCAGGAACCGCGGGGACAGGAGCTACAATGAGCAGTTCTTC.

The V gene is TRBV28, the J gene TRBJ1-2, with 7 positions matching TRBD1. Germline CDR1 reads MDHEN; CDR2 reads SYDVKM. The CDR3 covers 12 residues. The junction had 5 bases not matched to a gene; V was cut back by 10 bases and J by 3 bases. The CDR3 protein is CATQGQYYGYTF. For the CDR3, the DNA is TGTGCCACCCAGGGACAGTACTATGGCTACACCTTC.

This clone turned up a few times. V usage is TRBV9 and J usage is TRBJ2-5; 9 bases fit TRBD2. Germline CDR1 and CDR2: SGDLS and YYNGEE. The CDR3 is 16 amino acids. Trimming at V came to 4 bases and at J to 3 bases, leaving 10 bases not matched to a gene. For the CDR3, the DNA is TGTGCCAGCAGCCCCCCCAGAGCGGGGGGCGAAGAGACCCAGTACTTC. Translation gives CASSPPRAGGEETQYF.

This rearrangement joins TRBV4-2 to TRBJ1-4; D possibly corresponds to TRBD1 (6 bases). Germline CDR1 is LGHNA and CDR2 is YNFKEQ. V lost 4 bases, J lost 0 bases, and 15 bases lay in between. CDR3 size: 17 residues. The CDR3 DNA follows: TGTGCCAGCAGCCGACAACAGGGATTCGCAACTAATGAAAAACTGTTTTTT. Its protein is CASSRQQGFATNEKLFF.

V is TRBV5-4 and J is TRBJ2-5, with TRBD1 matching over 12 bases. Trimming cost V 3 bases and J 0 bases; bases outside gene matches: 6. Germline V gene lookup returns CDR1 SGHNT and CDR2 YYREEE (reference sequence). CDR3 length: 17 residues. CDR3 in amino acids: CASSSRGQGAHQETQYF. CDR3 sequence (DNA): TGTGCCAGCAGCTCGAGGGGACAGGGGGCCCACCAAGAGACCCAGTACTTC.

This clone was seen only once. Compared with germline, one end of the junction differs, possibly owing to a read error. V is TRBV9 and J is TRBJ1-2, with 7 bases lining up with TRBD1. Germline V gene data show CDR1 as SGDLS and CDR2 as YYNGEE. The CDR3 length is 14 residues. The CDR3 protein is CASTVRRGRSGYTF. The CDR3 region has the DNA TGTGCCAGCACCGTACGCAGGGGGAGGAGTGGCTACACCTTC.

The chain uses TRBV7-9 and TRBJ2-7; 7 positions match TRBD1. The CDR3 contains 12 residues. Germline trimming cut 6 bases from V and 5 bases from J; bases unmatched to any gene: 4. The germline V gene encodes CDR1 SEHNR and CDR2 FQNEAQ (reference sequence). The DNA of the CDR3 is TGTGCCAGCAGGGGAACAGGGGACGAGCAGTACTTC. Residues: CASRGTGDEQYF.

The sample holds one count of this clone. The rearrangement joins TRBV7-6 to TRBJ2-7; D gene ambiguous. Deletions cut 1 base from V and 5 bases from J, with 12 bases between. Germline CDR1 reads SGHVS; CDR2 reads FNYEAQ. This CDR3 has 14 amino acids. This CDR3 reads CASSLEAGSDEQYF. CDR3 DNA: TGTGCCAGCAGCTTAGAAGCAGGTTCCGACGAGCAGTACTTC.